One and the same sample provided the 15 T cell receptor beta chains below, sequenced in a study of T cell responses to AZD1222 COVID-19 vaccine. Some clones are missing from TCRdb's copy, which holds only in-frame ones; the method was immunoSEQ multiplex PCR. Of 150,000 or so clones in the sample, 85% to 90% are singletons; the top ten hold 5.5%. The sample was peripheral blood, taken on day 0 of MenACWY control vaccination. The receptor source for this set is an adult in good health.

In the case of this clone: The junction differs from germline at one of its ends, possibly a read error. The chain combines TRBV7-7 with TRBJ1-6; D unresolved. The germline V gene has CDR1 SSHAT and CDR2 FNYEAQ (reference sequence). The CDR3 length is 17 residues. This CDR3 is CASSLDIRAGYFSPLHF. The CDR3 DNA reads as TGTGCTAGCAGCTTAGATATCAGAGCAGGTTATTTTTCACCCCTCCACTTT.

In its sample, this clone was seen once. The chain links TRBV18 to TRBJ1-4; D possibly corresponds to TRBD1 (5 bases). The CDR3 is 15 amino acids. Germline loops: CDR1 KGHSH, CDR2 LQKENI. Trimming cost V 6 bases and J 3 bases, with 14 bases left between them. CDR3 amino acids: CASSPGTASNEKLFF. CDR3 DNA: TGTGCCAGCTCCCCAGGGACTGCGTCTAATGAAAAACTGTTTTTT.

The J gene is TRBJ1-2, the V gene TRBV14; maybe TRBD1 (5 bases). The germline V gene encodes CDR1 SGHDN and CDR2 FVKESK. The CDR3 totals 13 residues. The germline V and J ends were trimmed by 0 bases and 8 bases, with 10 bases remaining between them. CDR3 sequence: CASSQDWGDGYTF. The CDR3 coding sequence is TGTGCCAGCAGCCAAGATTGGGGGGACGGCTACACCTTC.

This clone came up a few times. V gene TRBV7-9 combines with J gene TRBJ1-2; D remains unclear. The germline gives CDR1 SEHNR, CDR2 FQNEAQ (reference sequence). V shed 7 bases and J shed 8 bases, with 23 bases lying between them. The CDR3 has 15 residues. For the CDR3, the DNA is TGTGCCAGCACCATGTCCCGTTGGCCGTGGGGAGGCTACACCTTC. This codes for CASTMSRWPWGGYTF.

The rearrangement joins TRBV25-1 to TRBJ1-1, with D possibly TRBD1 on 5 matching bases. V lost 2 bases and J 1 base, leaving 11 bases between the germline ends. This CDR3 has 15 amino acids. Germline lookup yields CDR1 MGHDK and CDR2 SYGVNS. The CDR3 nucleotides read TGTGCCAGCAGTGAAGGGACCGGTCGGAACACTGAAGCTTTCTTT. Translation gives CASSEGTGRNTEAFF.

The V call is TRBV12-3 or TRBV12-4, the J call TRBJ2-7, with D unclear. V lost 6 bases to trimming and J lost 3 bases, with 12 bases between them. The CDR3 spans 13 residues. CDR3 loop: CASRYDRRYEQYF. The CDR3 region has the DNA TGTGCCAGCAGATACGACCGCCGCTACGAGCAGTACTTC.

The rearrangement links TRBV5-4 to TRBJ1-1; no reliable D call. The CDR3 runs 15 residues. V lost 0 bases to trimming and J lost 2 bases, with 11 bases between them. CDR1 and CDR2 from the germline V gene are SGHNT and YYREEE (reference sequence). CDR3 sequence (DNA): TGTGCCAGCAGCTTGGACGGCGAAATAAACACTGAAGCTTTCTTT. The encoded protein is CASSLDGEINTEAFF.

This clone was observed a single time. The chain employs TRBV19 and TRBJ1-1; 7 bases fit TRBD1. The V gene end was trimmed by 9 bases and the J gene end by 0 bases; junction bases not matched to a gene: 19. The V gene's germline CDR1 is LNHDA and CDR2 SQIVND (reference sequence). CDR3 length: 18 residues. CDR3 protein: CASNERKTGYRLNTEAFF. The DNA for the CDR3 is TGTGCCAGCAATGAAAGAAAGACAGGGTATCGGCTGAACACTGAAGCTTTCTTT.

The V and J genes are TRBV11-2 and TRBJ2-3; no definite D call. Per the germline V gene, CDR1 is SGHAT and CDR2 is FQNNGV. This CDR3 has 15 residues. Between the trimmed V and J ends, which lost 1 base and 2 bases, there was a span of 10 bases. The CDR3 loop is CASSLADSPTDTQYF. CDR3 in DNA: TGTGCCAGCAGCTTAGCAGACTCCCCCACAGATACGCAGTATTTT.

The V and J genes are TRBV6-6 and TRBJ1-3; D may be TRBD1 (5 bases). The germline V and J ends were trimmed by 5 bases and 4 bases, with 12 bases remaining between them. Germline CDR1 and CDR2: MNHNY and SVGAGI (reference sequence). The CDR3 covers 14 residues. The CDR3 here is CASSLTGSGNTIYF. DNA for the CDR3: TGTGCCAGCAGTCTTACAGGATCCGGAAACACCATATATTTT.

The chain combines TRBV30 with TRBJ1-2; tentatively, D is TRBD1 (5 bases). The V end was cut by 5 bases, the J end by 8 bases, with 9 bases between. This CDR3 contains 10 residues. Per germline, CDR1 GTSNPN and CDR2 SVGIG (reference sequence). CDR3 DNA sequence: TGTGCCTGGGGGGCGGGAGGCTACACCTTC. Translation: CAWGAGGYTF. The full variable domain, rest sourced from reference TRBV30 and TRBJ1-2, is SQTIHQWPATLVQPVGSPLSLECTVEGTSNPNLYWYRQAAGRGLQLLFYSVGIGQISSEVPQNLSASRPQDRQFILSSKKLLLSDSGFYLCAWGAGGYTFGSGTRLTVV.

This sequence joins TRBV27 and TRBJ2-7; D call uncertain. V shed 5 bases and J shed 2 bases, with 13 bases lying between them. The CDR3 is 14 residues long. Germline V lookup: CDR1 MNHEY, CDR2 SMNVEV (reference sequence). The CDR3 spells CASSLRVGPYEQYF. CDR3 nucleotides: TGTGCCAGCAGTCTTCGCGTTGGGCCCTACGAGCAGTACTTC.

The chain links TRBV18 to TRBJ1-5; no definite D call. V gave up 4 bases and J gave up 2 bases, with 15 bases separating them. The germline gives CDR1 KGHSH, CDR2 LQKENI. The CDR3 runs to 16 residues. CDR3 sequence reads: CASSLSLSGGNQPQHF. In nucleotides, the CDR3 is TGTGCCAGCTCACTGTCTTTATCCGGGGGCAATCAGCCCCAGCATTTT.

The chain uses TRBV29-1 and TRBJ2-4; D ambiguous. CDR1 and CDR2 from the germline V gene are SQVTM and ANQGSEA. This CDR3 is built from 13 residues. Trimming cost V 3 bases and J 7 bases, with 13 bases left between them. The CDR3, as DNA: TGCAGCGTTGATAGCAGCCTAGGGAACATTCAGTACTTC. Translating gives CSVDSSLGNIQYF.

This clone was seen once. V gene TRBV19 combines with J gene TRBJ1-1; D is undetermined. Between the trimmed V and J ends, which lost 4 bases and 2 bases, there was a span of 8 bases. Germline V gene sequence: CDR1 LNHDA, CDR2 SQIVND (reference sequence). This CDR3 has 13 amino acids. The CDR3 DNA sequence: TGTGCCAGTAGTACTCCCGGTAACACTGAAGCTTTCTTT. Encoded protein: CASSTPGNTEAFF.